This TCR beta chain was sequenced during a study of T cells in Graves' hyperthyroidism and ophthalmopathy. Findings and caveats of the study: The model's output predicted ophthalmopathy at a median of around 7 months prior to onset.

Amplification yielded TCR beta CDR3 regions, with RNA transcripts as the source. TCR CDR3 regions were first amplified by RT-PCR with HTBI primers. TCRdb redid the calling of the multiplex PCR reads with MiXCR, one entry per CDR3 protein. This table holds some 400,000 distinct CDR3 sequences, roughly 14% found once. This CDR3 spans 13 amino acids. V was shortened by 5 bases and J by 5 bases, with 12 bases between the two germline ends. CDR1 is MDHEN and CDR2 is SYDVKM in the germline V gene. Ten or more counts support this clonotype. The antigen is not known. Patients were excluded for uncontrolled infection, other autoimmune disease, pregnancy or lactation.

The receptor was derived from a man under 40 with Graves' hyperthyroidism that later progressed to Graves' ophthalmopathy. The sequenced sample was blood. V usage is TRBV28 and J usage is TRBJ1-1, with D hard to call. The CDR3 coding sequence is TGTGCCAGCAGTCCCCGGCCCCTTACTGAAGCTTTCTTT. Its translation: CASSPRPLTEAFF. Full variable domain (remainder filled in from reference TRBV28 and TRBJ1-1): DVKVTQSSRYLVKRTGEKVFLECVQDMDHENMFWYRQDPGLGLRLIYFSYDVKMKEKGDIPEGYSVSREKKERFSLILESASTNQTSMYLCASSPRPLTEAFFGQGTRLTVV.